The sequence of this T cell receptor beta chain was determined in a study of cytotoxic CD8 clonotypes in ibrutinib-treated CLL. For the study at large: Following a median approximately twelve months of treatment, with a range of 6 to 36, response samples were taken.

Sequencing was designed to attain a depth spanning 1 in 200,000 to 1 in 1 million T cells. The protocol was immunoSEQ multiplex PCR, while the TCRdb copy is restricted to in-frame clones and leaves out a portion. The sample lists 270,000 or so clones, 65% to 85% occurring once. There are 12 residues in the CDR3. Germline CDR1 SQVTM, CDR2 ANQGSEA. V was trimmed by 6 bases and J by 0 bases, leaving 8 bases between them. Concerning this clone itself: The same CDR3 also results from other DNA sequences found in this sample.

The chain joins TRBV29-1 to TRBJ1-1; D might be TRBD1 (5 bases). The input for sequencing was PBMCs, taken at disease progression, from a patient treated with ibrutinib. The sequence came from a human donor with chronic lymphocytic leukemia. In DNA, the CDR3 is TGCAGCGTCGCCAGGGTGAACACTGAAGCTTTCTTT. Its translation: CSVARVNTEAFF.